This T cell receptor beta chain is drawn from a study of beta chain features in type 1 diabetes. The CDR3 totals 17 residues. Germline CDR1 LNHNV, CDR2 YYDKDF (reference sequence). V was shortened by 0 bases and J by 6 bases, with 18 bases between the two germline ends. This clone was detected only a few times. Isolated RNA was reverse transcribed in full, so expressed TCRB transcripts were sequenced. The table came from immunoSEQ multiplex PCR; TCRdb's copy has only in-frame clones and leaves some out. Among 860,000 or so clones listed, around a sixth were seen once. V usage is TRBV15 and J usage is TRBJ1-5; tentative D call: TRBD1 (5 bases). This receptor was obtained from a woman in her late teens or twenties in good health. The sample taken for sequencing was naive CD4+ T cells from blood. The CDR3 coding sequence is TGTGCCACCAGCAGAGATCGTCGCTCGGGGGTTAGTCAGCCCCAGCATTTT. It specifies CATSRDRRSGVSQPQHF.